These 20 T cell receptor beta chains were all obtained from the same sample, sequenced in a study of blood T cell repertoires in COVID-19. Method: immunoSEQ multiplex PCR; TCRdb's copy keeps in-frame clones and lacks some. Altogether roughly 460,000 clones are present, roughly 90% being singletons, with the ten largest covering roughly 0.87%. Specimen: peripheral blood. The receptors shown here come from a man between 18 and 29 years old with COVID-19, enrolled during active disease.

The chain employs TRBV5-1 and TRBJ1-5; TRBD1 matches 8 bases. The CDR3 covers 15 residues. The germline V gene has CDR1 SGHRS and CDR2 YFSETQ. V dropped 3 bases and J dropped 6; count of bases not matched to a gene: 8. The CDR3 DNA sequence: TGCGCCAGCAGCTCTCTGGACAGGGTTGGTCAGCCCCAGCATTTT. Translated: CASSSLDRVGQPQHF.

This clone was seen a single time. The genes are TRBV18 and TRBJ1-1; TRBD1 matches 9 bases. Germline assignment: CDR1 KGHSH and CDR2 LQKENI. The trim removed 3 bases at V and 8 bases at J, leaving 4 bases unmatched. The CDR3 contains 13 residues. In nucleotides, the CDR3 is TGTGCCAGCTCACCTCCCGGGACAGGGGAAGCTTTCTTT. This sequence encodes CASSPPGTGEAFF.

This CDR3 reads CASSNLAGADTQYF. CDR3 nucleotide sequence: TGTGCCAGCAGTAATCTAGCGGGGGCCGATACGCAGTATTTT. The V and J genes are TRBV6-4 and TRBJ2-3, with TRBD2 matching over 10 bases. Per the germline V gene, CDR1 is MRHNA and CDR2 is SNTAGT. Trimming at V came to 5 bases and at J to 6 bases, leaving 5 bases not matched to a gene. The CDR3 runs to 14 residues.

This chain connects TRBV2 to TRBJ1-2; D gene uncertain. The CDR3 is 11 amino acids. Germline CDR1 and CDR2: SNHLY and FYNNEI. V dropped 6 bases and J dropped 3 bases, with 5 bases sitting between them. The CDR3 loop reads CASSRDYGYTF. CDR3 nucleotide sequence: TGTGCCAGCAGCCGAGACTATGGCTACACCTTC. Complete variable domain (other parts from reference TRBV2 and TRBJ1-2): EPEVTQTPSHQVTQMGQEVILRCVPISNHLYFYWYRQILGQKVEFLVSFYNNEISEKSEIFDDQFSVERPDGSNFTLKIRSTKLEDSAMYFCASSRDYGYTFGSGTRLTVV.

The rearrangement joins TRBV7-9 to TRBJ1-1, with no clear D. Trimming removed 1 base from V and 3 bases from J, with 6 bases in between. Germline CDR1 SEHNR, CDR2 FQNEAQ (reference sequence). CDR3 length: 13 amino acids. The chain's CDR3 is CASSLVEDTEAFF. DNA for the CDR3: TGTGCCAGCAGCTTAGTTGAGGACACTGAAGCTTTCTTT.

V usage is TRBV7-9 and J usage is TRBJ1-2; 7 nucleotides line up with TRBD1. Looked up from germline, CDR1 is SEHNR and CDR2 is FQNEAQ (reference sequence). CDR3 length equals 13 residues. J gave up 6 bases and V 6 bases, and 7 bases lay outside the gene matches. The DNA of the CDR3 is TGTGCCAGCAGACCCACAGGGGCGGATGGCTACACCTTC. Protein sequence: CASRPTGADGYTF.

In nucleotides, the CDR3 is TGTGCCAGCAGCTTAGCAGGAGGGCGGGCCGGGGAGCTGTTTTTT. This encodes CASSLAGGRAGELFF. V is TRBV7-9 and J is TRBJ2-2; D is possibly TRBD2 (6 bases). There are 15 residues in the CDR3. V lost 0 bases to trimming and J lost 6 bases, with 11 bases between them. CDR1 and CDR2 from the germline V gene are SEHNR and FQNEAQ (reference sequence).

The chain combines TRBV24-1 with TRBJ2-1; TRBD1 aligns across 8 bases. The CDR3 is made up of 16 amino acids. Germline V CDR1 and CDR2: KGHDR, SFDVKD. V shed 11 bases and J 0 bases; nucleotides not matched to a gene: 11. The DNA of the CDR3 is TGTGCCAGGGCGGGGCTCGGACAGGGCTCCTACAATGAGCAGTTCTTC. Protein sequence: CARAGLGQGSYNEQFF.

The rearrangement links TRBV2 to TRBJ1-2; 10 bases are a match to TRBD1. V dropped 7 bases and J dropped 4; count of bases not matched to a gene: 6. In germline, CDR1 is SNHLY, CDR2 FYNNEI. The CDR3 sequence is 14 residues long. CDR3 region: CASNVDRGVYGYTF. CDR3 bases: TGTGCCAGCAATGTGGACAGGGGGGTCTATGGCTACACCTTC.

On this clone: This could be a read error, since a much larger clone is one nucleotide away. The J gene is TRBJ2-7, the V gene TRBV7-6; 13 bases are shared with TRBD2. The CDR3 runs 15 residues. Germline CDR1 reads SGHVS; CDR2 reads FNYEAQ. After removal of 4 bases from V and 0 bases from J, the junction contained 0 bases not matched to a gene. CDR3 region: CASSWTSGSSYEQYF. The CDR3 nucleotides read TGTGCCAGCAGCTGGACTAGCGGGAGCTCCTACGAGCAGTACTTC.

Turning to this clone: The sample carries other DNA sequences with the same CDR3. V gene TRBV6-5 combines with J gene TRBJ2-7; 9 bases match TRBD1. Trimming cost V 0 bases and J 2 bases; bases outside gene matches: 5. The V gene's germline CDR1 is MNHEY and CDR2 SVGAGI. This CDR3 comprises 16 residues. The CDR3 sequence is CASSYSGTGFTYEQYF. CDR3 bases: TGTGCCAGCAGTTACTCCGGGACAGGGTTTACCTACGAGCAGTACTTC.

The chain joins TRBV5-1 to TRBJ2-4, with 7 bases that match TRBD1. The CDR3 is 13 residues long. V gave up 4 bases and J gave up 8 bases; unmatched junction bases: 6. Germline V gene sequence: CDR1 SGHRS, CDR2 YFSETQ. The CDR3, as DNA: TGCGCCAGCAGCCGGGACAGCCGGGACATTCAGTACTTC. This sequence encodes CASSRDSRDIQYF.

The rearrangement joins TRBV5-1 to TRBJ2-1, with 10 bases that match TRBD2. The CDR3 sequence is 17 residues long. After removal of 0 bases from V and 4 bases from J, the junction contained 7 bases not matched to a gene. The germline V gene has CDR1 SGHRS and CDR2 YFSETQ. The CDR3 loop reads CASSLGLAGAAYNEQFF. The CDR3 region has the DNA TGCGCCAGCAGCTTGGGTCTAGCGGGAGCCGCTTACAATGAGCAGTTCTTC.

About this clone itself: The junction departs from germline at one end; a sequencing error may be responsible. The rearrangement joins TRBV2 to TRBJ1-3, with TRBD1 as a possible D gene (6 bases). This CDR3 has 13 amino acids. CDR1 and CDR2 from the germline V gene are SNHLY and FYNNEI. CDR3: CASREEQGYTIYF. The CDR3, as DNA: TGTGCCAGCAGGGAAGAACAGGGTTACACCATATATTTT. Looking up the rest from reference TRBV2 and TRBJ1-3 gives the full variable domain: EPEVTQTPSHQVTQMGQEVILRCVPISNHLYFYWYRQILGQKVEFLVSFYNNEISEKSEIFDDQFSVERPDGSNFTLKIRSTKLEDSAMYFCASREEQGYTIYFGEGSWLTVV.

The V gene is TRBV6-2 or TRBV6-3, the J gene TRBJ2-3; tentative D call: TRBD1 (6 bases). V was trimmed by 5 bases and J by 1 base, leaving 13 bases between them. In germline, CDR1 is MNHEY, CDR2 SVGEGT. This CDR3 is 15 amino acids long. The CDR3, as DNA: TGTGCCAGCAGTGACAGGCCTTCCGGCACAGATACGCAGTATTTT. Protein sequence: CASSDRPSGTDTQYF.

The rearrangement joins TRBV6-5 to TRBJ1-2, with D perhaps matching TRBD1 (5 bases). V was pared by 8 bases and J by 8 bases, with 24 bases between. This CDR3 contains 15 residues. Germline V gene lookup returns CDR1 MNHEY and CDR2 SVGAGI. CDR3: CASLSSDNPLKGYTF. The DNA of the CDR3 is TGTGCCAGCCTGTCCTCGGACAACCCACTTAAAGGCTACACCTTC.

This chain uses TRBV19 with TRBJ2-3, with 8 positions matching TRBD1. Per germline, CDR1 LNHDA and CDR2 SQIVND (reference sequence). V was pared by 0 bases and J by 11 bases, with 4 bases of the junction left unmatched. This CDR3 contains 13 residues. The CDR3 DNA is TGTGCCAGTAGTATAGATCCCGGGACAGGGCAGTATTTT. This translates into CASSIDPGTGQYF.

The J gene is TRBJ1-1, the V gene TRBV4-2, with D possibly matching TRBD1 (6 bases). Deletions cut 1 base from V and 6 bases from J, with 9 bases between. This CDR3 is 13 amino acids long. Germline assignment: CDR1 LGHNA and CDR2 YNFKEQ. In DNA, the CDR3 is TGTGCCAGCAGCCAAGCGTCAGGGGCTGAAGCTTTCTTT. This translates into CASSQASGAEAFF.

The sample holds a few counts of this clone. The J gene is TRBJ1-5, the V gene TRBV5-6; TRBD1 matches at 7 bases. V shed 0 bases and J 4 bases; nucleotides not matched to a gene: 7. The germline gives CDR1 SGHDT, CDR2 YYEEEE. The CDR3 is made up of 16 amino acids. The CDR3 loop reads CASSLGGTEGNQPQHF. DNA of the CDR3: TGTGCCAGCAGCTTGGGAGGGACAGAAGGGAATCAGCCCCAGCATTTT.

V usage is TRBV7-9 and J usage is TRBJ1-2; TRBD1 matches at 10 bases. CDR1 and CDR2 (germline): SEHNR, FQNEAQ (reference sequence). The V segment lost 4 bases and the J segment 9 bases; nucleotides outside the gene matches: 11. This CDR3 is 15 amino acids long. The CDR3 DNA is TGTGCCAGCAGCTCGACAGGGGGCGCGGGGACAAGCTACACCTTC. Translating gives CASSSTGGAGTSYTF.